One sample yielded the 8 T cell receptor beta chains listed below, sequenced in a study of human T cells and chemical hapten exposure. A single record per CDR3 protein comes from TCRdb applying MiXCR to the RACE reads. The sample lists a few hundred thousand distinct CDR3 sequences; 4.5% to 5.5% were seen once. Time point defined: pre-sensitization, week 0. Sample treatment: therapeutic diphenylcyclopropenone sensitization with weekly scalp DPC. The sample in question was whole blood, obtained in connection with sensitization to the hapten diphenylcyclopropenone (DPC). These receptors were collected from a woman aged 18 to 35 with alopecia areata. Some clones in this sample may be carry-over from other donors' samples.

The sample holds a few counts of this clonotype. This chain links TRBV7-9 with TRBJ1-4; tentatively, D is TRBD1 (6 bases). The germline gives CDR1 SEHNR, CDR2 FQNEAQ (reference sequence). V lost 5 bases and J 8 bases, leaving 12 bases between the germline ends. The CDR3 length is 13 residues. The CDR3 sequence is CASSRGTEEKLFF. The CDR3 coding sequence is TGTGCCAGCAGCAGGGGGACCGAAGAAAAACTGTTTTTT.

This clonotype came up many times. The CDR3 bases are TGCAGAGGGACTAGCGGGGGCCTGCCAGATACGCAGTATTTT. It yields the protein CRGTSGGLPDTQYF. V and J are TRBV20-1 and TRBJ2-3; TRBD2 aligns across 14 bases. Looked up from germline, CDR1 is DFQATT and CDR2 is SNEGSKA (reference sequence). CDR3 size: 14 residues.

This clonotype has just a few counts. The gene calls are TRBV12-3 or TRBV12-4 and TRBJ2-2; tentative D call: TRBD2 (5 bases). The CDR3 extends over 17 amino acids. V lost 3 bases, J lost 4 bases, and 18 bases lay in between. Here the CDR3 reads CASSFGSRHAGTGELFF. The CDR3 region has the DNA TGTGCCAGCAGTTTCGGGTCGCGACACGCGGGCACCGGGGAGCTGTTTTTT.

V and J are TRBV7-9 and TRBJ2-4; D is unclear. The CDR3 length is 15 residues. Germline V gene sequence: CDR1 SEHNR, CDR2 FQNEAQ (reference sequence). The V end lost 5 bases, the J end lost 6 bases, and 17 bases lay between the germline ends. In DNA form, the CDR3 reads TGTGCCAGCAGCCCACTAACCGGATCGGGAAACATTCAGTACTTC. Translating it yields CASSPLTGSGNIQYF.

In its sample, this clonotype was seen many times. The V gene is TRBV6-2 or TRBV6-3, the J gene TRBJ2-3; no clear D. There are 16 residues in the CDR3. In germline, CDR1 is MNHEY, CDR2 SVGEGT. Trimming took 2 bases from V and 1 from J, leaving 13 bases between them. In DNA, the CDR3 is TGTGCCAGCAGTTACGCGACGGTTCGGGGCACAGATACGCAGTATTTT. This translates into CASSYATVRGTDTQYF.

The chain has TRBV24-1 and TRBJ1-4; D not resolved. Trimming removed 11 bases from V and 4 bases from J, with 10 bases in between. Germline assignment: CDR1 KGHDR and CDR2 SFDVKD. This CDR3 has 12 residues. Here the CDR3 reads CAIPHFNEKLFF. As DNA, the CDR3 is TGTGCCATCCCACATTTTAATGAAAAACTGTTTTTT.

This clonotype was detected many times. DNA for the CDR3: TGCGCCAGCAGCCAAGGACTAGCGGGGGGGAATTACAATGAGCAGTTCTTC. Protein sequence: CASSQGLAGGNYNEQFF. This chain uses TRBV4-3 with TRBJ2-1, with 14 bases identical to TRBD2. The CDR3 spans 17 residues. V lost 1 base and J lost 4; bases outside the gene matches: 3. Germline CDR1 is LGHNA and CDR2 is YSLEER.

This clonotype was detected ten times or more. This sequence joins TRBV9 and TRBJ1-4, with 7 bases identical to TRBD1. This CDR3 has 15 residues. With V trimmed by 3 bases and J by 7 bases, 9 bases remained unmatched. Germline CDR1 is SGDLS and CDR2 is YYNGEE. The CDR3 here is CASSGSDRAGEKLFF. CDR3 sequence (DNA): TGTGCCAGCAGCGGCTCTGACAGGGCCGGTGAAAAACTGTTTTTT.